A selection of T cell receptor beta chains follows, all from one sample in a study of blood T cell repertoires in COVID-19. Data came from immunoSEQ multiplex PCR; TCRdb stores just in-frame clones and leaves some out. The top ten hold roughly 18% of the sample, which has 90,000 to 100,000 clones, 82% seen once. The sample taken for sequencing was peripheral blood. The origin of the receptors is an elderly man with acute or convalescent COVID-19. The CDR3 runs from the conserved cysteine through the conserved F or W. The order of the fields is V gene, clone size, D gene, J gene, CDR3 protein. The D gene is left open where the match is weak. Expanded clones get a size class; other rows say once, few or many, or leave the size out.

TRBV18	.	.	TRBJ1-1	CASSPREVGAFF
TRBV30	few	TRBD1	TRBJ1-2	CAWSNRGQTGYTF
TRBV9	once	.	TRBJ2-1	CASSVAGSMNEQFF
TRBV3-1/TRBV3-2	.	.	TRBJ1-2	CASSQGGGALLYGYTF
TRBV5-1	.	TRBD1	TRBJ2-3	CASRRKEMGTGDTDTQYF
TRBV24-1	.	.	TRBJ2-7	CATSDDSRAYEQYF
TRBV3-1/TRBV3-2	.	.	TRBJ2-2	CASSQVQGRHGELFF
TRBV29-1	once	.	TRBJ2-3	CSVELTDTQYF
TRBV5-1	.	TRBD1	TRBJ2-7	CASSPDRVGGEQYF
TRBV4-3	.	.	TRBJ1-1	CASSQDLPNTEAFF
TRBV11-2	.	.	TRBJ1-3	CAGADIAAGNTIYF
TRBV7-2	.	.	TRBJ1-2	CASSLGLSNYGYTF
TRBV28	once	.	TRBJ2-7	CASSSGHLLYEQYF
TRBV28	.	.	TRBJ1-2	CASSLLGGGSGGYTF
TRBV28	.	TRBD1	TRBJ1-4	CASSPRDRVREKLFF
TRBV18	once	TRBD2	TRBJ2-7	CASSPGPDISGIYEQYF
TRBV7-2	.	.	TRBJ1-3	CASSSQYSGNTIYF
TRBV6-5	.	.	TRBJ2-1	CASRTTGRVEQFF
TRBV3-1/TRBV3-2	once	.	TRBJ2-1	CASSRDILYNEQFF
TRBV6-5	.	.	TRBJ1-2	CASSYAGAPPNYGYTF
TRBV10-2	.	.	TRBJ2-7	CASSAPKPLAHEQYF
TRBV28	.	TRBD1	TRBJ1-2	CASSFQGTAYGYTF
TRBV5-1	.	TRBD1	TRBJ2-3	CASSPGQGLDTQYF
TRBV6-5	.	TRBD1	TRBJ1-2	CASSTGQGWGYTF
TRBV9	.	.	TRBJ1-5	CASSVVPTQGYGGYSNQPQHF
TRBV5-1	.	TRBD2	TRBJ2-1	CASSLEWRLANNEQFF
TRBV2	once	TRBD2	TRBJ2-3	CASGAGVTDTQYF
TRBV5-4	.	TRBD2	TRBJ2-7	CASSPGGVFGEQYF
TRBV6-2/TRBV6-3	.	TRBD1	TRBJ1-1	CASSQRQGRSEAFF
TRBV5-5	.	.	TRBJ2-7	CASSFFPGRNEQYF
TRBV2	few	.	TRBJ1-3	CASSGGPGNTIYF
TRBV19	.	TRBD1	TRBJ1-2	CASRDRGQADYGYTF
TRBV27	once	TRBD1	TRBJ2-7	CASSVGTGRDEQYF
TRBV4-3	.	TRBD1	TRBJ1-3	CASSQERGGQLGNTIYF
TRBV7-2	.	TRBD2	TRBJ2-1	CASSGRGDEQFF
TRBV4-1	few	.	TRBJ1-5	CASSPRSVSNQPQHF
TRBV19	.	.	TRBJ1-1	CASSRSTGQGNTEAFF
TRBV25-1	.	TRBD2	TRBJ2-5	CASSETGGGGTQYF
TRBV28	.	TRBD2	TRBJ2-7	CASSFGLGEQYF
TRBV19	.	.	TRBJ2-7	CASKGQGSSYEQYF
TRBV28	.	TRBD2	TRBJ2-1	CASHSGAGNEQFF
TRBV4-3	.	.	TRBJ2-2	CASSQRGVQGPTNTGELFF
TRBV11-2	.	.	TRBJ2-6	CASSSRDVLTF
TRBV7-2	.	.	TRBJ1-2	CASSLDLGRDDGYTF
TRBV24-1	.	TRBD2	TRBJ2-5	CATSDPGLAETQYF
TRBV7-8	few	.	TRBJ2-7	CASSRAWGDYEQYF
TRBV4-3	.	.	TRBJ1-2	CASSQGGGRSNYGYTF
TRBV2	.	.	TRBJ1-1	CASSPTSEAFF
TRBV5-1	.	.	TRBJ2-5	CASSPHYRGGQETQYF
TRBV5-1	.	TRBD1	TRBJ1-4	CASSLGDRAPSTNEKLFF
TRBV2	.	.	TRBJ2-5	CASGRGGLQETQYF
TRBV6-5	.	.	TRBJ2-5	CASSYGQIQETQYF
TRBV5-1	.	.	TRBJ2-7	CASRRGAGGEQYF
TRBV18	.	.	TRBJ2-3	CASSPFRGSRTDTQYF
TRBV4-3	.	TRBD1	TRBJ2-5	CASSQDLGTGAQETQYF
TRBV7-2	.	.	TRBJ2-7	CASSQSRQEQYF
TRBV7-2	few	TRBD1	TRBJ2-7	CASSSQGSWNEQYF
TRBV27	.	.	TRBJ1-2	CASSDQGNYGYTF
TRBV5-1	.	TRBD1	TRBJ2-6	CASSGMGQGHSGANVLTF
TRBV30	.	TRBD1	TRBJ2-7	CAWSVQGVNENYEQYF